The 25 T cell receptor beta chains presented below share a single source sample, sequenced in a study of tumor and adjacent non-tumor tissue in lung cancer. No cell sorting was done before RNA was extracted from the tissue. Distant lung tissue was collected more than 3 cm away from the tumor edge. Three rounds of nested PCR, following a modified ARM-PCR protocol, produced the TCRbeta library. TCRdb re-analysed the multiplex PCR reads in MiXCR, keeping a single row per CDR3 protein. In the table there are 40,000 to 45,000 distinct CDR3 sequences, roughly 60% of which are singletons. Sequences were obtained from distant non-tumor lung tissue. The receptors were sampled from a man aged 45-65 years with non-small cell lung cancer.

On this clonotype itself: Without the conserved terminal phenylalanine or tryptophan, this CDR3 likely stems from a read error. The chain links TRBV13 to TRBJ2-3; no clear D. The germline V gene encodes CDR1 PRHDT and CDR2 FYEKMQ (reference sequence). This CDR3 region has 13 residues. As DNA, the CDR3 is TGTGTCAGCAGCCGTCTCCTCACGGATACGCAGTATTCT. Protein: CVSSRLLTDTQYS.

As regards this clonotype: The germline gene is not matched at one end of the junction; a read error may be the cause. The chain employs TRBV4-2 and TRBJ2-6, with D possibly being TRBD2 (5 bases). Germline CDR1 reads LGHNA; CDR2 reads YNFKEQ. The CDR3 loop spans 16 amino acids. CDR3 bases: TGTACCAGCAGCCAAGTGGGGAGCCCTGGGGCCAACGTCCTGACTTTC. This translates into CTSSQVGSPGANVLTF.

A note on this clonotype: Sequence at one end of the junction differs from germline and may be a read error. This chain connects TRBV14 to TRBJ2-3; the D is unclear. Per germline, CDR1 SGHDN and CDR2 FVKESK. The CDR3 is 12 amino acids. CDR3 amino acids: CASSQHFRTQYF. Written as DNA, the CDR3 is TGTGCCAGTAGCCAACATTTCAGGACGCAGTATTTT.

This chain joins TRBV28 and TRBJ2-7; 10 bases are a match to TRBD1. With V trimmed by 5 bases and J by 2 bases, 12 bases remained unmatched. This CDR3 has 17 amino acids. The germline V gene encodes CDR1 MDHEN and CDR2 SYDVKM. The CDR3 reads CASSPHQGGTGAYEQYF. CDR3 DNA sequence: TGTGCCAGCAGTCCCCACCAGGGGGGGACAGGGGCCTACGAGCAGTACTTC.

Of note for this clonotype: One end of the junction fails to match germline, which may point to a read error. This chain links TRBV28 with TRBJ2-1; D unresolved. The length of the CDR3 is 13 residues. From germline, CDR1 is MDHEN and CDR2 SYDVKM. The CDR3 here is CDSSMTEYNERFF. The DNA of the CDR3 is TGTGACAGCAGTATGACGGAGTACAATGAGCGGTTCTTC. Supplemented by reference TRBV28 and TRBJ2-1, the full variable domain reads DVKVTQSSRYLVKRTGEKVFLECVQDMDHENMFWYRQDPGLGLRLIYFSYDVKMKEKGDIPEGYSVSREKKERFSLILESASTNQTSMYLCDSSMTEYNERFFGPGTRLTVL.

Details on this clonotype: Sequence at one end of the junction differs from germline and may be a read error. The V gene is TRBV5-4, the J gene TRBJ2-3; 9 positions agree with TRBD2. CDR3 length: 14 residues. Germline CDR1 is SGHNT and CDR2 is YYREEE (reference sequence). CDR3 bases: TGTGCCAGCAGCTTTAGCGGGAGTACAGATAAGCAGTATTTC. Amino acids: CASSFSGSTDKQYF.

For this clonotype: A read error is possible here, since a much larger clone lies one base away. CDR3 sequence (DNA): TGTGCCAGCCCCCCGATGGGGGGCCTCAAAGCTGAAGCTTTCTTT. It specifies CASPPMGGLKAEAFF. The chain is built from TRBV12-3 or TRBV12-4 and TRBJ1-1; maybe TRBD1 (6 bases). The CDR3 loop spans 15 amino acids. Trimming cost V 8 bases and J 6 bases, with 22 bases left between them.

About this clonotype: One junction end does not reproduce the germline sequence, and a read error may be involved. The J gene is TRBJ2-6, the V gene TRBV6-6, with D perhaps matching TRBD1 (5 bases). The CDR3 runs 15 residues. Germline CDR1 is MNHNY and CDR2 is SVGAGI (reference sequence). CDR3 nucleotides: TGTGCCGGCAGCCTTTATGTCTCTGGGGCCAGCGTCCTGACTTTC. It specifies CAGSLYVSGASVLTF.

Worth noting for this clonotype: A read error is likely, as this CDR3 ends without the conserved phenylalanine or tryptophan. V usage is TRBV6-1 and J usage is TRBJ2-2, with D possibly being TRBD1 (6 bases). The CDR3 has 17 residues. V lost 5 bases and J 6 bases, leaving 22 bases between the germline ends. Germline-derived CDR1 and CDR2 are MNHNS and SASEGT. The CDR3 loop reads CASSKNWDNRVPGELFL. CDR3 bases: TGTGCCAGCAGTAAGAACTGGGACAACAGGGTCCCCGGGGAGCTGTTTCTC.

Many counts were recorded for this clonotype. The V call is TRBV28, the J call TRBJ1-5; 9 bases map to TRBD1. Germline assignment: CDR1 MDHEN and CDR2 SYDVKM. CDR3 length: 17 amino acids. The J segment lost 1 base and the V segment lost 2 bases, leaving 6 bases of the junction unmatched. The CDR3 coding sequence is TGTGCCAGCAGTTTACAACCGGGACAGGGCAGCAATCAGCCCCAGCATTTT. Translating gives CASSLQPGQGSNQPQHF.

The table lists this clonotype with many counts. V usage is TRBV5-5 and J usage is TRBJ1-5, with TRBD1 matching 7 bases. Trimming at V came to 4 bases and at J to 6 bases, leaving 10 bases not matched to a gene. Germline V gene lookup returns CDR1 SGHKS and CDR2 YYEKEE (reference sequence). The CDR3 has 15 amino acids. CDR3 protein: CASSPLPQGFQPQHF. In nucleotides, the CDR3 is TGTGCCAGCAGCCCACTGCCACAGGGGTTTCAGCCCCAGCATTTT.

Turning to this clonotype: At one of its ends the junction is not consistent with the germline gene, which may arise from a read error. V and J are TRBV6-1 and TRBJ2-1; D may be TRBD2 (5 bases). Germline V gene sequence: CDR1 MNHNS, CDR2 SASEGT. The CDR3 runs 13 residues. The CDR3 reads CASSPKGSNEKFF. CDR3 nucleotide sequence: TGTGCCAGCAGCCCGAAAGGGAGCAATGAGAAGTTCTTC.

Relative to its sample, this clonotype is medium-sized. This chain joins TRBV6-6 and TRBJ1-1; 9 bases match TRBD1. The CDR3 contains 15 residues. Per the germline V gene, CDR1 is MNHNY and CDR2 is SVGAGI (reference sequence). J gave up 0 bases and V 2 bases, and 1 base lay outside the gene matches. CDR3 protein: CASSYGQGMNTEAFF. CDR3 DNA sequence: TGTGCCAGCAGTTACGGACAGGGGATGAACACTGAAGCTTTCTTT.

The V call is TRBV7-8, the J call TRBJ1-5; 7 bases are a match to TRBD1. CDR3 length: 17 amino acids. Unmatched junction bases numbered 13, after V lost 2 bases and J lost 6 bases. The germline CDR1 and CDR2 sequences are SGHVS and FQNEAQ. DNA for the CDR3: TGTGCCAGCAGCTTAACCAGGGGGGGGGGGCTCATTCAGCCCCAGCATTTT. The encoded protein is CASSLTRGGGLIQPQHF.

This chain links TRBV5-1 with TRBJ1-1, with a weak D call TRBD1 (5 bases). Germline V gene sequence: CDR1 SGHRS, CDR2 YFSETQ. This CDR3 spans 16 amino acids. V was cut by 0 bases and J by 5 bases, with 17 bases left in between. CDR3 loop: CASSLDGDVSGTEAFF. The CDR3 bases are TGCGCCAGCAGCTTGGATGGGGACGTAAGTGGGACTGAAGCTTTCTTT.

This clonotype counts as medium-sized. The rearrangement links TRBV6-2 or TRBV6-3 to TRBJ2-1; perhaps D is TRBD1 or TRBD2 (6 bases each). CDR1 and CDR2 from the germline V gene are MNHEY and SVGEGT. The CDR3 loop spans 13 amino acids. Trimming took off 6 bases at V and 6 bases at J, with 12 bases between the two ends. CDR3 nucleotides: TGTGCCAGCAGAGGGGGGCCCGGCAATGAGCAGTTCTTC. This codes for CASRGGPGNEQFF.

This clonotype was observed at least ten times. CDR3 protein: CSASIYSYEQYF. CDR3 nucleotides: TGCAGTGCTAGTATCTACTCCTACGAGCAGTACTTC. The V call is TRBV20-1, the J call TRBJ2-7; no firm D call. V shed 3 bases and J shed 0 bases, with 6 bases lying between them. Germline-derived CDR1 and CDR2 are DFQATT and SNEGSKA (reference sequence). CDR3 length: 12 amino acids.

The genes are TRBV5-6 and TRBJ2-3; 7 bases match TRBD1. The CDR3 consists of 12 residues. Per germline, CDR1 SGHDT and CDR2 YYEEEE. The CDR3 nucleotides are TGTGCTAACAGCTCCACGACAGGGTTGGTGTATTTT. This translates into CANSSTTGLVYF.

The rearrangement uses TRBV29-1 and TRBJ2-2; 7 bases are shared with TRBD2. The J segment lost 9 bases and the V segment lost 3 bases, leaving 10 bases of the junction unmatched. There are 14 residues in the CDR3. CDR1 and CDR2 from the germline V gene are SQVTM and ANQGSEA. For the CDR3, the DNA is TGCAGCGTTGAGCGGGGGTCCAACATCTGGGAGCTGTTTTTT. Protein product: CSVERGSNIWELFF.

Turning to this clonotype: Sequence at one end of the junction differs from germline and may be a read error. The J gene is TRBJ1-5, the V gene TRBV4-1; 9 bases fit TRBD1. This CDR3 has 17 amino acids. Germline V gene sequence: CDR1 MGHRA, CDR2 YSYEKL. For the CDR3, the DNA is TGCGACAGCAGCCAAGCTAGGGGACAGGGAGCCAATCAGCCCCAACATTTT. Translated, it gives CDSSQARGQGANQPQHF.

The chain joins TRBV10-3 to TRBJ2-6; D uncertain. Between the trimmed V and J ends, which lost 6 bases and 4 bases, there was a span of 13 bases. Germline V gene lookup returns CDR1 ENHRY and CDR2 SYGVKD. The CDR3 totals 15 residues. The CDR3 region has the DNA TGTGCCATCAGCCCGAACATGGCGGGGGCCAACGTCCTGACTTTC. This sequence encodes CAISPNMAGANVLTF.

This chain connects TRBV6-4 to TRBJ1-2; a weak D match, TRBD1 (5 bases). From germline, CDR1 is MRHNA and CDR2 SNTAGT. The CDR3 is made up of 14 amino acids. Trimming stripped 6 bases from V and 8 bases from J, with 19 bases between. The CDR3 here is CASRPGRTYGGYTF. The CDR3 DNA reads TGTGCCAGCAGACCTGGACGGACATATGGAGGCTACACCTTC.

This clonotype was observed a single time. The junction departs from germline at one end; a sequencing error may be responsible. V and J are TRBV4-1 and TRBJ2-1; 7 bases line up with TRBD2. The CDR3 is 13 residues long. CDR1 and CDR2 from the germline V gene are MGHRA and YSYEKL. The CDR3 coding sequence is TGCGCCAGCAGCCAACCGAGCGGGGATGAGCAGATCTTC. As protein: CASSQPSGDEQIF.

In its sample, this clonotype ranks as medium-sized. The chain joins TRBV29-1 to TRBJ2-7; TRBD1 is a possible D gene (5 bases). Germline loops: CDR1 SQVTM, CDR2 ANQGSEA. Trimming took 1 base from V and 3 from J, leaving 7 bases between them. There are 12 residues in the CDR3. The CDR3 protein is CSVEAQGYEQYF. CDR3 bases: TGCAGCGTTGAAGCCCAGGGCTACGAGCAGTACTTC.

This chain links TRBV11-2 with TRBJ2-3, with D tentatively TRBD2 (5 bases). Trimming took off 1 base at V and 4 bases at J, with 12 bases between the two ends. Looked up from germline, CDR1 is SGHAT and CDR2 is FQNNGV. This CDR3 region has 15 residues. Here the CDR3 reads CASSLVCGRADTQYF. CDR3 bases: TGTGCCAGCAGCTTAGTGTGTGGGCGGGCAGATACGCAGTATTTT.